This TCR beta chain was sequenced during a study of post-analysis software for immune sequencing data. Points from the study as a whole: Patients used about five TRBV segments, including TRBV5-6, TRBV5-1 and TRBV20-1, more often than controls.

Details on this clonotype: The antigen is undetermined.

Researchers reported that TCR beta cDNA libraries carried unique molecular identifiers. In TCRdb, the PCR reads were re-called with MiXCR into one record per CDR3 protein. The table has a few hundred thousand distinct CDR3 sequences, approximately 42% seen once. CDR1 and CDR2 (germline): SGHRS, YFSETQ. The CDR3 sequence is 14 residues long. The sequenced sample was blood. The sequence came from a girl aged 2 to 9 with multiple sclerosis. The rearrangement links TRBV5-1 to TRBJ2-5; 7 positions match TRBD1. The end of the DNA aligns better with TRBJ2-7, so the J call may be wrong. The chain's CDR3 is CASSFSTGEYEQYF. The CDR3 DNA reads as TGCGCCAGCAGCTTTAGTACAGGGGAATACGAGCAGTACTTC.